This entry is about one T cell receptor beta chain. The data were obtained in a study of T cell changes during pregnancy in multiple sclerosis. Profiled with immunoSEQ multiplex PCR; TCRdb holds only in-frame clones, not every one. The table includes 85,000 to 100,000 clones, around 90% detected once. With V trimmed by 3 bases and J by 7 bases, 12 bases remained unmatched. Per germline, CDR1 SGHRS and CDR2 YFSETQ. This CDR3 has 15 amino acids. This chain joins TRBV5-1 and TRBJ2-7, with 8 bases fitting TRBD1. The source of this sequence is a female donor with multiple sclerosis, enrolled in a pregnancy study. The sample here was peripheral blood, taken in the first trimester of pregnancy. The CDR3 DNA sequence: TGCGCCAGCAGCTGGGTGGACAGGGACTTCCGGGAGCAGTACTTC. It specifies CASSWVDRDFREQYF.